This T cell receptor beta chain originates from a study of cytomegalovirus exposure and HLA in healthy donors. In the study overall: A preliminary data release comprised about 85 million unique TCRs obtained from HLA-typed donors.

Study-level findings and limits: In a later analysis, productive TCRs from donors in an Asian-associated ancestry cluster reportedly carried fewer N-insertions than the cohort mean.

The PCR contained 60 Vbeta and 13 Jbeta primers. The assay was immunoSEQ multiplex PCR, and TCRdb's table has in-frame clones only and misses some. Recorded for this sample: under 200,000 clones. On this clone itself: The antigen is unknown.

Nominal health characterized the donors when sampled, though unrecorded immune exposures were likely. There are 14 residues in the CDR3. With V trimmed by 1 base and J by 4 bases, 0 bases remained unmatched. Germline values: CDR1 SEHNR, CDR2 FQNEAQ (reference sequence). This TCR derives from a man in his thirties or forties in good health and CMV-seronegative. The sequencing input was PBMCs. The J gene is TRBJ2-3, the V gene TRBV7-9; the match to TRBD2 covers 9 bases. The CDR3 is CASSLGLAADTQYF. In DNA form, the CDR3 reads TGTGCCAGCAGCTTAGGACTAGCGGCAGATACGCAGTATTTT.